The clone carrying this T cell receptor (beta chain) was detected a few times. Use of 60 Vbeta and 13 Jbeta primers characterized the PCR. TCRdb keeps only in-frame clones here, not all; method: immunoSEQ multiplex PCR. Altogether under 150,000 clones are present, approximately 67% being singletons, with the ten largest covering roughly 8.3%. Trimming pared 1 base from V and 2 bases from J, leaving 8 bases between. The CDR3 is 14 residues long. Germline V CDR1 and CDR2: MGHDK, SYGVNS. These data originate in a study of cytomegalovirus exposure and HLA in healthy donors. This TCR was recovered from a man between 18 and 29 years old in good health and CMV-seropositive. J is TRBJ2-5 and V is TRBV25-1; unclear D gene. Sequenced input: PBMCs. The CDR3 protein is CASSEFGAQETQYF. The CDR3 DNA is TGTGCCAGCAGTGAATTTGGAGCACAAGAGACCCAGTACTTC. The whole variable domain, remainder taken from reference TRBV25-1 and TRBJ2-5, is EADIYQTPRYLVIGTGKKITLECSQTMGHDKMYWYQQDPGMELHLIHYSYGVNSTEKGDLSSESTVSRIRTEHFPLTLESARPSHTSQYLCASSEFGAQETQYFGPGTRLLVL.